These 19 T cell receptor beta chains were all obtained from the same sample, sequenced in a study of T cells after posttransplantation cyclophosphamide. Sequencing used immunoSEQ multiplex PCR; TCRdb keeps in-frame clones, though not all of them. The table records approximately 29,000 clones, about nine tenths of them present only once. Sequenced material: PBMCs. The source of these receptors is a man aged 45-60 years.

This chain connects TRBV5-1 to TRBJ2-7; TRBD1 matches 10 bases. J gave up 5 bases and V 1 base, and 6 bases lay outside the gene matches. From germline, CDR1 is SGHRS and CDR2 YFSETQ. This CDR3 region has 15 residues. The CDR3 here is CASSLSGTGVDEQYF. The CDR3, as DNA: TGCGCCAGCAGCTTGTCCGGGACAGGGGTGGACGAGCAGTACTTC.

The rearrangement uses TRBV9 and TRBJ1-2; 7 nucleotides line up with TRBD1. Germline CDR1 is SGDLS and CDR2 is YYNGEE. After removal of 4 bases from V and 4 bases from J, the junction contained 13 bases not matched to a gene. The CDR3 is 16 residues long. CDR3 sequence: CASSYTGAPPIYGYTF. The DNA of the CDR3 is TGTGCCAGCAGCTATACAGGGGCCCCCCCTATCTATGGCTACACCTTC.

This rearrangement joins TRBV19 to TRBJ1-2, with D maybe TRBD1 (5 bases). In germline, CDR1 is LNHDA, CDR2 SQIVND (reference sequence). V lost 1 base and J 5 bases, leaving 17 bases between the germline ends. The CDR3 is made up of 16 amino acids. The CDR3 loop is CASSIARKGALYGYTF. In DNA form, the CDR3 reads TGTGCCAGTAGTATAGCACGGAAAGGGGCCTTATATGGCTACACCTTC.

The chain carries TRBV7-3 and TRBJ2-1, with D maybe TRBD2 (6 bases). Trimming removed 3 bases from V and 7 bases from J, with 16 bases in between. The germline V gene has CDR1 SGHTA and CDR2 FQGTGA. The CDR3 has 15 amino acids. The CDR3 DNA is TGTGCCAGCAGCTTCCGGGGGAGCGGCCCTAATGAGCAGTTCTTC. Amino acids: CASSFRGSGPNEQFF.

This rearrangement joins TRBV6-6 to TRBJ2-2, with 8 positions matching TRBD1. The CDR3 spans 16 residues. V was clipped by 6 bases and J by 1 base; unmatched bases: 7. Germline V lookup: CDR1 MNHNY, CDR2 SVGAGI (reference sequence). The CDR3 DNA reads TGTGCCAGCAGACTTTCCGGGACAGGGAACACCGGGGAGCTGTTTTTT. Protein product: CASRLSGTGNTGELFF.

J is TRBJ2-5 and V is TRBV11-3; a weak D match, TRBD1 (6 bases). Germline CDR1 is SGHNT and CDR2 is YENEEA. This CDR3 is built from 13 residues. Deletions cut 4 bases from V and 6 bases from J, with 12 bases between. CDR3 nucleotide sequence: TGTGCCAGCAGCTCCAGTCAGGGGCAGACCCAGTACTTC. This sequence encodes CASSSSQGQTQYF.

The gene calls are TRBV7-6 and TRBJ2-7, with a tentative D call TRBD1 (5 bases). The germline V gene has CDR1 SGHVS and CDR2 FNYEAQ. V gave up 5 bases and J gave up 0 bases, with 14 bases separating them. The CDR3 totals 15 residues. CDR3 DNA: TGTGCCAGCAGCCTAGACAGTTGGGCCTCCTACGAGCAGTACTTC. Amino acid sequence: CASSLDSWASYEQYF.

The chain carries TRBV19 and TRBJ1-5, with 11 bases aligning to TRBD1. CDR1 is LNHDA, CDR2 SQIVND, per germline (reference sequence). This CDR3 is 14 amino acids long. With V trimmed by 6 bases and J by 9 bases, 7 bases remained unmatched. CDR3 region: CASSGQGALWPQHF. The CDR3 region has the DNA TGTGCCAGTAGCGGACAGGGGGCCCTTTGGCCCCAGCATTTT.

This chain links TRBV14 with TRBJ2-1; possibly TRBD2 for D (6 bases). This CDR3 has 17 amino acids. Germline-derived CDR1 and CDR2 are SGHDN and FVKESK. Trimming pared 4 bases from V and 3 bases from J, leaving 19 bases between. As DNA, the CDR3 is TGTGCCAGCAGCCTGGGGGGATTTTGGCGGAACTACAATGAGCAGTTCTTC. Translated, it gives CASSLGGFWRNYNEQFF.

J is TRBJ1-5 and V is TRBV4-1; TRBD1 aligns across 10 bases. Trimming at V came to 4 bases and at J to 2 bases, leaving 8 bases not matched to a gene. Germline CDR1 MGHRA, CDR2 YSYEKL. CDR3 size: 17 residues. CDR3 nucleotides: TGCGCCAGCAGCCCCGATCGAGGGACAGGGGGCAATCAGCCCCAGCATTTT. Its translation: CASSPDRGTGGNQPQHF.

This chain's CDR3 is CASSSRQVLNYGYTF. The CDR3 DNA reads TGCGCCAGCAGCTCACGACAGGTTCTTAACTATGGCTACACCTTC. J is TRBJ1-2 and V is TRBV4-1, with D possibly matching TRBD1 (6 bases). V was cut by 5 bases and J by 1 base, with 14 bases left in between. The CDR3 sequence is 15 residues long. Looked up from germline, CDR1 is MGHRA and CDR2 is YSYEKL.

This rearrangement joins TRBV4-1 to TRBJ2-7; 12 bases match TRBD2. The CDR3 has 16 residues. Germline V gene lookup returns CDR1 MGHRA and CDR2 YSYEKL. The junction had 5 bases not matched to a gene; V was cut back by 1 base and J by 4 bases. The CDR3 region is CASSQVETSGGYEQYF. Written as DNA, the CDR3 is TGCGCCAGCAGCCAAGTCGAAACTAGCGGGGGGTACGAGCAGTACTTC.

Only one count was recorded for this clone. The rearrangement links TRBV19 to TRBJ2-7; TRBD2 matches 9 bases. This CDR3 spans 16 amino acids. Unmatched junction bases numbered 6, after V lost 1 base and J lost 2 bases. CDR1 is LNHDA and CDR2 is SQIVND in the germline V gene (reference sequence). Here the CDR3 reads CASSIAAGGFTYEQYF. As DNA, the CDR3 is TGTGCCAGTAGTATAGCGGCGGGAGGGTTCACCTACGAGCAGTACTTC.

The chain combines TRBV2 with TRBJ2-1; 7 bases match TRBD2. V shed 7 bases, J shed 4 bases, and the junction held 7 bases outside the gene matches. CDR3 length: 14 amino acids. The germline CDR1 and CDR2 sequences are SNHLY and FYNNEI. The CDR3 loop is CASTGLVPYNEQFF. The CDR3 region has the DNA TGTGCCAGCACCGGACTAGTCCCTTACAATGAGCAGTTCTTC.

The chain uses TRBV30 and TRBJ1-1, with TRBD1 as a possible D gene (5 bases). The CDR3 is 16 amino acids. Per germline, CDR1 GTSNPN and CDR2 SVGIG (reference sequence). Trimming took 0 bases from V and 0 from J, leaving 14 bases between them. CDR3 residues: CAWSVVRVIVNTEAFF. CDR3 DNA: TGTGCCTGGAGTGTCGTCAGGGTGATAGTGAACACTGAAGCTTTCTTT.

The chain couples TRBV5-1 to TRBJ2-5, with 8 bases lining up with TRBD1. This CDR3 spans 14 amino acids. Germline lookup yields CDR1 SGHRS and CDR2 YFSETQ. Unmatched junction bases numbered 12, after V lost 4 bases and J lost 10 bases. The CDR3 sequence: CASSPIGQGTDQYF. The CDR3 nucleotides are TGCGCCAGCAGCCCTATAGGACAGGGTACGGACCAGTACTTC.

The V gene is TRBV9, the J gene TRBJ2-7, with 10 bases matching TRBD2. Germline V CDR1 and CDR2: SGDLS, YYNGEE. This CDR3 has 14 residues. Losses at the gene ends were 4 bases for V and 5 bases for J; bases not matched to a gene: 6. Here the CDR3 reads CASSSGAGGHEQYF. In nucleotides, the CDR3 is TGTGCCAGCAGCTCCGGAGCGGGAGGGCACGAGCAGTACTTC.

The J gene is TRBJ2-2, the V gene TRBV9, with D maybe TRBD2 (5 bases). Germline V gene sequence: CDR1 SGDLS, CDR2 YYNGEE. V was shortened by 0 bases and J by 0 bases, with 6 bases between the two germline ends. The CDR3 contains 15 residues. The CDR3 here is CASSVEAANTGELFF. The CDR3 region has the DNA TGTGCCAGCAGCGTAGAAGCGGCGAACACCGGGGAGCTGTTTTTT.

The chain has TRBV2 and TRBJ1-5; D not certain. Trimming left V 3 bases short and J 3 bases short, with 9 bases between. Germline CDR1 reads SNHLY; CDR2 reads FYNNEI. CDR3 length: 14 amino acids. This CDR3 is CASSDSALNQPQHF. For the CDR3, the DNA is TGTGCCAGCAGTGACAGCGCCCTCAATCAGCCCCAGCATTTT.